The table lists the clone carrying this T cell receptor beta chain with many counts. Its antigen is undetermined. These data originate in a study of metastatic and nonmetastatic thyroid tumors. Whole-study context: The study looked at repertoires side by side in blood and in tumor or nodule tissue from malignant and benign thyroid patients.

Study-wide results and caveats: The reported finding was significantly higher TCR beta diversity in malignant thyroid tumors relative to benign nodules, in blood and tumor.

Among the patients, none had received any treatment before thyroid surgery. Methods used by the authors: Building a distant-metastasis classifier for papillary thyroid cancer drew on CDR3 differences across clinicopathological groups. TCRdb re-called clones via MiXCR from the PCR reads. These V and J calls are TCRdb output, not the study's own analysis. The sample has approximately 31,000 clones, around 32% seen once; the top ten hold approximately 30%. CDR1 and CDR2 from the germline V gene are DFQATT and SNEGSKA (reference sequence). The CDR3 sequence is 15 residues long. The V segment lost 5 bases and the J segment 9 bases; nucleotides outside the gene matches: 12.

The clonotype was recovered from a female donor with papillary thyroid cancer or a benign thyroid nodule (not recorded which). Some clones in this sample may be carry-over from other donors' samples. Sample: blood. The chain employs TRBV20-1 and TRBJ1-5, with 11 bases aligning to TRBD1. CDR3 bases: TGCAGTGCTCGGGACAGGGGGACCTCTGGGGCGCCCCAGCATTTT. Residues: CSARDRGTSGAPQHF.